This record looks at one TCR beta chain sequence and its context. It has no known antigen specificity. Nothing much larger sits one base from this clone, and base qualities are not available. This sample was included in a study of blood T cell repertoires in COVID-19 (dated by TCRdb to the early 2020s). General notes on the study: Samples from collaborators originated in the United States, Italy and Spain and spanned both the acute and convalescent phases of COVID-19. The material from the prospective study consisted of cDNA or gDNA derived from T cells, B-cell-depleted T cells, or PBMCs. Subjects who had been exposed to COVID-19, were actively infected with it, or had recovered from it provided the deeply sampled blood TCRbeta repertoires that made up the dataset. The repertoires were released in a freely available public database intended as a resource for research on the immune response to SARS-CoV-2. The samples were drawn from the first 160 participants of the ongoing ImmuneRACE study and from 1,200 or so subjects provided by 6 global collaborators. The sample metadata nearly always contained a de-identified subject ID, COVID-19 status, age in years and sex. Where available, HLA class I and class II types were obtained from metadata supplied by the sample provider rather than from assay-based typing.

The investigation overall reported the following: The amount of clinical and demographic metadata varied by source and participant and was provided uncurated.

TCRbeta CDR3 regions were amplified from genomic DNA using the immunoSEQ Assay, a bias-controlled multiplex PCR. The authors' pipeline ran thus. The number of nucleated cells in each sample was estimated by amplification of reference gene primers within the assay. Sequence reads were collapsed and filtered to measure the absolute abundance of every unique TCRbeta CDR3 rearrangement. Productive Simpson clonality was computed per sample as the square root of Simpson's diversity index over productive rearrangements. TCRdb took this table from immuneACCESS and kept in-frame rearrangements with V and J called. Such tables lack part of the clones; where checked against another copy, unresolved V genes explain under half of the gap, and the rest is unexplained. The V and J calls and clone size come from that table; D and trimming were worked out from the DNA. A total of fewer than 25,000 clones appear in this sample, over 85% of them only once. About 5.7% of the sample is taken by the ten largest.

CDR3 length: 14 amino acids, cysteine to phenylalanine. Solely the CDR3 DNA is kept, with 42 bases framed from the first base. The junction carries 10 bases between V and J, which are trimmed by 6 bases and 1 base respectively. Per the germline V gene, KGHSH is the CDR1 and LQKENI is the CDR2. Each collaborating institution followed its own protocols to collect whole blood in K2EDTA tubes. For TCRbeta analysis, collaborators shipped samples in one of three forms: frozen whole blood, isolated PBMCs, or DNA extracted from either of those sample types. Sequencing was performed on peripheral blood. This TCR was recovered from a woman aged 80 or over with active COVID-19. Rearrangement joined TRBV18 to TRBJ1-3; 6 matching bases give a weak D call of TRBD1. The CDR3 corresponds to CASSVTGSGNTIYF. The DNA sequence reads TGTGCCAGCTCGGTCACAGGGTCTGGAAACACCATATATTTT.